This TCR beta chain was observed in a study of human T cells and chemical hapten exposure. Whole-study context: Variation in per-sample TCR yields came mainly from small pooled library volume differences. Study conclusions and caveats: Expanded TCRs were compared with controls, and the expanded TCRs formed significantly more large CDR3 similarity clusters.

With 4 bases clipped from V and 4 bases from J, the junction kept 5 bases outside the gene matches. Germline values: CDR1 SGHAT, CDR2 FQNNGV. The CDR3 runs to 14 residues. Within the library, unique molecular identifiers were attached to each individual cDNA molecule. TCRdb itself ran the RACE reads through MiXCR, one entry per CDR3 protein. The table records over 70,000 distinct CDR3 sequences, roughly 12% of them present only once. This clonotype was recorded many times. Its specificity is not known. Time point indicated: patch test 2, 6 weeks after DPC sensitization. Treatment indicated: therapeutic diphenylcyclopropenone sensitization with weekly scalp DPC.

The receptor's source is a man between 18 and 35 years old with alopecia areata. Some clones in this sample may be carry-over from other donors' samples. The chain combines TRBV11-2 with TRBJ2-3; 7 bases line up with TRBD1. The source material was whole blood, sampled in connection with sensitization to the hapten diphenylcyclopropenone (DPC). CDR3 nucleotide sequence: TGTGCCAGCAGCTCCGGACAGGTCTCAGATACGCAGTATTTT. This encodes CASSSGQVSDTQYF.